This passage covers 21 T cell receptor beta chains from one sample sequenced in a study of metastatic and nonmetastatic thyroid tumors (dated by TCRdb to the early 2020s). No treatment had been received by any patient before thyroid surgery. The library was made by PCR. The sequencer listed for this sample is Illumina HiSeq 4000. TCRdb reprocessed the public reads (quality trimming at Q25 with fastp, clone calling with MiXCR) and kept in-frame beta chains. The sample records about 19,000 clones, 20% to 30% of which are singletons. The ten largest clones represent 2.5% to 3.5% of the sample. Input material: blood. The source is a male donor with papillary thyroid cancer or a benign thyroid nodule (not recorded which). Some clones in this sample may be carry-over from other donors' samples.

There are a few counts of this clone. V usage is TRBV27 and J usage is TRBJ1-2; D is ambiguous. The length of the CDR3 is 14 residues. Trimming removed 2 bases at V and 2 bases at J, with 9 bases between. From germline, CDR1 is MNHEY and CDR2 SMNVEV (reference sequence). CDR3 protein: CASSLLPANYGYTF. In DNA, the CDR3 is TGTGCCAGCAGTTTACTCCCAGCCAACTATGGCTACACCTTC.

This clone was counted many times. A much larger clone sits a single nucleotide away, making a read error possible. The rearrangement joins TRBV5-1 to TRBJ1-1; D is uncertain. Germline CDR1 is SGHRS and CDR2 is YFSETQ. The CDR3 covers 14 residues. The CDR3 nucleotides are TGCGCCAGCGGCTTGGAGGACGGACACACTGAAGCTTTCTTT. Amino acid sequence: CASGLEDGHTEAFF.

This clone qualifies as medium-sized (0.01 to 0.1%). The V gene is TRBV28, the J gene TRBJ2-7; D perhaps matches TRBD2 (5 bases). The V end was cut by 4 bases, the J end by 0 bases, with 13 bases between. The CDR3 is 15 residues long. Germline values: CDR1 MDHEN, CDR2 SYDVKM. The CDR3 nucleotides read TGTGCCAGCAGTTCCGGGGATTGGAGCTCCTACGAGCAGTACTTC. Its protein product is CASSSGDWSSYEQYF.

This clone occurred a few times. The gene calls are TRBV6-2 or TRBV6-3 and TRBJ1-6; 9 nucleotides match TRBD1. CDR3 size: 16 residues. From germline, CDR1 is MNHEY and CDR2 SVGEGT. With 6 bases clipped from V and 0 bases from J, the junction kept 3 bases outside the gene matches. Here the CDR3 DNA reads TGTGCCAGCAGCGAGGACAGGGGCTCCTATAATTCACCCCTCCACTTT. Amino acids: CASSEDRGSYNSPLHF.

This clone was observed a few times. This could be a read error, since a much larger clone is one nucleotide away. The CDR3 spells CAISDETPTGEPFF. CDR3 nucleotide sequence: TGTGCCATCAGTGATGAGACTCCGACCGGGGAGCCGTTTTTT. V is TRBV10-3 and J is TRBJ2-2; D is perhaps TRBD2 (5 bases). Germline V gene sequence: CDR1 ENHRY, CDR2 SYGVKD. CDR3 length: 14 amino acids.

This clone has more than one count but fewer than ten. This sequence joins TRBV6-2 or TRBV6-3 and TRBJ2-3; D remains unclear. Trimming stripped 2 bases from V and 2 bases from J, with 11 bases between. The CDR3 totals 15 residues. Germline V CDR1 and CDR2: MNHEY, SVGEGT. The CDR3 region has the DNA TGTGCCAGCAGTTACGATGTGGGGATCACAGATACGCAGTATTTT. Its protein is CASSYDVGITDTQYF.

This CDR3 reads CASSGSREGSLEQFF. CDR3 nucleotides: TGTGCCAGCAGCGGTTCAAGGGAGGGATCTTTGGAGCAGTTCTTC. The genes are TRBV9 and TRBJ2-1, with 7 nucleotides matching TRBD2. Germline loops: CDR1 SGDLS, CDR2 YYNGEE. J lost 10 bases, V lost 3 bases, and 13 bases had no gene match. This CDR3 is built from 15 residues. Based on the CDR3 plus reference TRBV9 and TRBJ2-1, the full variable domain is DSGVTQTPKHLITATGQRVTLRCSPRSGDLSVYWYQQSLDQGLQFLIQYYNGEERAKGNILERFSAQQFPDLHSELNLSSLELGDSALYFCASSGSREGSLEQFFGPGTRLTVL.

This sequence joins TRBV27 and TRBJ2-3, with 11 bases aligning to TRBD2. Germline assignment: CDR1 MNHEY and CDR2 SMNVEV (reference sequence). J gave up 5 bases and V 6 bases, and 13 bases lay outside the gene matches. This CDR3 spans 17 amino acids. DNA for the CDR3: TGTGCCAGCAGCCTTAATACTAGCGGGAGCCCGGAAGATACGCAGTATTTT. Translation: CASSLNTSGSPEDTQYF.

By frequency in the sample, this clone is medium-sized (0.01 to 0.1%). The chain employs TRBV24-1 and TRBJ2-1; TRBD1 agrees at 9 bases. The CDR3 is made up of 17 amino acids. CDR1 and CDR2 from the germline V gene are KGHDR and SFDVKD. The junction had 12 bases not matched to a gene; V was cut back by 4 bases and J by 6 bases. DNA of the CDR3: TGTGCCACCAGTGAAGCCTTGGGACAGGGCAACCCCAATGAGCAGTTCTTC. This gives the protein CATSEALGQGNPNEQFF.

V and J are TRBV28 and TRBJ1-6, with D unclear. The germline CDR1 and CDR2 sequences are MDHEN and SYDVKM. Trimming removed 7 bases from V and 6 bases from J, with 7 bases in between. The CDR3 contains 12 residues. The CDR3: CASTVTNSPLHF. For the CDR3, the DNA is TGTGCCAGCACTGTCACTAATTCACCCCTCCACTTT.

This clone has more than one count but fewer than ten. The genes are TRBV2 and TRBJ2-3; TRBD2 matches 11 bases. The V gene's germline CDR1 is SNHLY and CDR2 FYNNEI. The junction had 6 bases not matched to a gene; V was cut back by 7 bases and J by 0 bases. This CDR3 region has 16 residues. CDR3 bases: TGTGCCAGCATTAGGGGACTAGCGGTTAGCACAGATACGCAGTATTTT. This encodes CASIRGLAVSTDTQYF.

This chain uses TRBV6-1 with TRBJ1-5, with a possible D match to TRBD1 (5 bases). Germline loops: CDR1 MNHNS, CDR2 SASEGT. V gave up 2 bases and J gave up 6 bases, with 11 bases separating them. The CDR3 contains 14 residues. The CDR3 protein is CASSEQVGGQPQHF. In DNA form, the CDR3 reads TGTGCCAGCAGTGAACAGGTCGGGGGTCAGCCCCAGCATTTT.

This clone was counted between two and nine times. V and J are TRBV6-1 and TRBJ2-2, with D maybe TRBD1 (5 bases). The V end was cut by 10 bases, the J end by 2 bases, with 17 bases between. Germline lookup yields CDR1 MNHNS and CDR2 SASEGT. The CDR3 loop spans 15 amino acids. The CDR3 reads CATRALGPNTGELFF. The DNA of the CDR3 is TGTGCCACCCGGGCCTTGGGGCCAAACACCGGGGAGCTGTTTTTT.

This clone is medium-sized. This sequence joins TRBV12-3 or TRBV12-4 and TRBJ2-7; D is possibly TRBD2 (6 bases). Trimming cost V 0 bases and J 7 bases, with 16 bases left between them. There are 15 residues in the CDR3. CDR3 sequence: CASSLALASRGEQYF. CDR3 DNA: TGTGCCAGCAGTTTAGCGCTAGCGTCGAGGGGTGAGCAGTACTTC.

The CDR3: CASSLSVSYEQFF. The CDR3 nucleotides read TGTGCCAGTAGCCTTAGCGTGAGTTATGAGCAGTTCTTC. The rearrangement uses TRBV7-9 and TRBJ2-1; perhaps TRBD2 as D (5 bases). Trimming shortened V by 9 bases and J by 8 bases, and 17 bases separated the two germline ends. The germline V gene has CDR1 SEHNR and CDR2 FQNEAQ (reference sequence). The CDR3 length is 13 residues.

Regarding this clone: A read error may explain this, as a much larger clone is one base away. The V and J genes are TRBV5-4 and TRBJ2-3, with D uncertain. Trimming removed 6 bases at V and 2 bases at J, with 13 bases between. The germline CDR1 and CDR2 sequences are SGHNT and YYREEE (reference sequence). The CDR3 covers 14 residues. In DNA form, the CDR3 reads TGTGCCAGCACACTCCAGGTTTACACAGATACGCAGTATTTT. Translation: CASTLQVYTDTQYF. Based on the CDR3 plus reference TRBV5-4 and TRBJ2-3, the full variable domain is ETGVTQSPTHLIKTRGQQVTLRCSSQSGHNTVSWYQQALGQGPQFIFQYYREEENGRGNFPPRFSGLQFPNYSSELNVNALELDDSALYLCASTLQVYTDTQYFGPGTRLTVL.

In this sample, this clone turned up many times. The rearrangement links TRBV5-6 to TRBJ1-2, with D possibly matching TRBD1 (5 bases). Trimming took off 4 bases at V and 5 bases at J, with 18 bases between the two ends. The CDR3 sequence is 15 residues long. Germline assignment: CDR1 SGHDT and CDR2 YYEEEE. The CDR3 here is CASSPSGGVGYGYTF. DNA for the CDR3: TGTGCCAGCAGCCCCTCTGGGGGGGTCGGGTATGGCTACACCTTC.

The rearrangement links TRBV27 to TRBJ2-2; TRBD1 agrees at 10 bases. V shed 6 bases, J shed 9 bases, and the junction held 4 bases outside the gene matches. CDR1 MNHEY and CDR2 SMNVEV come from the germline V gene (reference sequence). CDR3 length: 13 amino acids. CDR3 DNA sequence: TGTGCCAGCAGCCGGGACAGGGGCCGGGAGCTGTTTTTT. Translation: CASSRDRGRELFF.

This clone is medium-sized within its sample. V and J are TRBV5-1 and TRBJ2-3; the D is unclear. The CDR3 has 13 residues. Trimming shortened V by 0 bases and J by 4 bases, and 6 bases separated the two germline ends. Germline CDR1 and CDR2: SGHRS and YFSETQ. The CDR3 protein is CASSLAGSDTQYF. The CDR3 DNA reads as TGCGCCAGCAGCTTGGCGGGTTCAGATACGCAGTATTTT. Together with reference TRBV5-1 and TRBJ2-3, the CDR3 gives the full variable domain: KAGVTQTPRYLIKTRGQQVTLSCSPISGHRSVSWYQQTPGQGLQFLFEYFSETQRNKGNFPGRFSGRQFSNSRSEMNVSTLELGDSALYLCASSLAGSDTQYFGPGTRLTVL.

By share, this clone ranks as medium-sized. The J gene is TRBJ1-5, the V gene TRBV30, with D tentatively TRBD1 (5 bases). The CDR3 sequence is 13 residues long. CDR1 is GTSNPN, CDR2 SVGIG, per germline (reference sequence). Trimming took 1 base from V and 4 from J, leaving 8 bases between them. In DNA, the CDR3 is TGTGCCTGGAGTGGACAGTCGAATCAGCCCCAGCATTTT. Its protein product is CAWSGQSNQPQHF. Full variable domain (outside the CDR3, taken from reference TRBV30 and TRBJ1-5): SQTIHQWPATLVQPVGSPLSLECTVEGTSNPNLYWYRQAAGRGLQLLFYSVGIGQISSEVPQNLSASRPQDRQFILSSKKLLLSDSGFYLCAWSGQSNQPQHFGDGTRLSIL.

By frequency in the sample, this clone is medium-sized. The chain carries TRBV28 and TRBJ1-2, with D uncertain. Germline-derived CDR1 and CDR2 are MDHEN and SYDVKM. This CDR3 spans 13 amino acids. V dropped 2 bases and J dropped 2 bases, with 6 bases sitting between them. In DNA, the CDR3 is TGTGCCAGCAGTTTAGGGCAAAACTATGGCTACACCTTC. Translation gives CASSLGQNYGYTF.